These 30 T cell receptor beta chains were all obtained from the same sample, sequenced in a study of shared clonotypes between healthy human individuals. Sequencing was performed with immunoSEQ multiplex PCR; in TCRdb, only in-frame clones are kept and a portion is missing. The repertoire holds some 2,100,000 clones, around 95% seen once, with 0.13% in the top ten. The sequenced material came from naive CD4+ T cells sorted from blood. Indicated subset: CD45RA+ positively selected. Receptor source: a man aged 18 to 30 in good health.

Notes on this clone: This same CDR3 is encoded by further DNA sequences in the sample. This chain's CDR3 is CASSSQPNQPQHF. The CDR3 DNA sequence: TGTGCCAGCAGCTCGCAACCGAATCAGCCCCAGCATTTT. The V call is TRBV7-2, the J call TRBJ1-5; D is uncertain. V lost 4 bases, J lost 4 bases, and 8 bases lay in between. The CDR3 length is 13 residues. CDR1 and CDR2 (germline): SGHTA, FQGNSA.

The chain uses TRBV6-1 and TRBJ2-2, with D maybe TRBD1 (6 bases). The CDR3 is 15 amino acids. Germline V gene lookup returns CDR1 MNHNS and CDR2 SASEGT. Deletions cut 2 bases from V and 2 bases from J, with 9 bases between. The CDR3 DNA sequence: TGTGCCAGCAGTGAACCGGGACACAACACCGGGGAGCTGTTTTTT. It encodes CASSEPGHNTGELFF.

The rearrangement uses TRBV7-2 and TRBJ1-2; D is possibly TRBD1 (5 bases). Germline values: CDR1 SGHTA, CDR2 FQGNSA. Trimming cost V 5 bases and J 10 bases, with 14 bases left between them. The CDR3 extends over 12 amino acids. The CDR3 coding sequence is TGTGCCAGCAGCACAACATGGGGGGACTACACCTTC. Protein: CASSTTWGDYTF.

V is TRBV5-4 and J is TRBJ2-2; TRBD1 matches 7 bases. This CDR3 has 16 amino acids. With 4 bases clipped from V and 1 base from J, the junction kept 7 bases outside the gene matches. Germline assignment: CDR1 SGHNT and CDR2 YYREEE (reference sequence). The DNA of the CDR3 is TGTGCCAGCAGCCTGATAGACAGGGTGAACACCGGGGAGCTGTTTTTT. It is translated as CASSLIDRVNTGELFF. Complete variable domain (other parts from reference TRBV5-4 and TRBJ2-2): ETGVTQSPTHLIKTRGQQVTLRCSSQSGHNTVSWYQQALGQGPQFIFQYYREEENGRGNFPPRFSGLQFPNYSSELNVNALELDDSALYLCASSLIDRVNTGELFFGEGSRLTVL.

This clone was recorded only once. This rearrangement joins TRBV6-5 to TRBJ2-1; D uncertain. Germline assignment: CDR1 MNHEY and CDR2 SVGAGI. Trimming left V 3 bases short and J 15 bases short, with 12 bases between. The CDR3 sequence is 11 residues long. For the CDR3, the DNA is TGTGCCAGCAGTTATGATGCGGTGCGGTTCTTC. Translated, it gives CASSYDAVRFF.

The rearrangement joins TRBV7-8 to TRBJ1-4; the D gene is possibly TRBD1 (5 bases). Germline loops: CDR1 SGHVS, CDR2 FQNEAQ. V shed 5 bases and J shed 7 bases, with 17 bases lying between them. This CDR3 has 15 residues. The CDR3 reads CASSALGTGVEKLFF. CDR3 sequence (DNA): TGTGCCAGCAGCGCCCTGGGGACGGGAGTTGAAAAACTGTTTTTT.

This sequence joins TRBV5-1 and TRBJ2-1; 9 bases agree with TRBD2. The CDR3 has 19 amino acids. The germline CDR1 and CDR2 sequences are SGHRS and YFSETQ. The ends lost 1 base at V and 0 bases at J; junction bases unmatched: 11. The CDR3 sequence: CASSLHGSGSKASYNEQFF. The DNA for the CDR3 is TGCGCCAGCAGCTTGCATGGTAGCGGGAGTAAGGCCTCCTACAATGAGCAGTTCTTC.

The genes are TRBV7-6 and TRBJ1-3, with D perhaps matching TRBD1 (5 bases). V was cut by 5 bases and J by 0 bases, with 17 bases left in between. CDR3 size: 17 residues. Germline V gene data show CDR1 as SGHVS and CDR2 as FNYEAQ. The CDR3: CASSADRLPYSGNTIYF. In nucleotides, the CDR3 is TGTGCCAGCAGCGCCGACAGACTTCCGTACTCTGGAAACACCATATATTTT.

V is TRBV29-1 and J is TRBJ1-2, with 7 bases fitting TRBD1. This CDR3 comprises 15 residues. Germline CDR1 and CDR2: SQVTM and ANQGSEA. Losses at the gene ends were 0 bases for V and 5 bases for J; bases not matched to a gene: 9. Here the CDR3 reads CSVEENPGQLYGYTF. The CDR3 nucleotides are TGCAGCGTTGAAGAGAATCCGGGACAGCTTTATGGCTACACCTTC.

The CDR3 loop is CASSLAFPSSYEQYF. CDR3 nucleotide sequence: TGTGCCAGCAGCTTAGCCTTCCCGAGCTCCTACGAGCAGTACTTC. V gene TRBV7-2 combines with J gene TRBJ2-7; the D is unclear. This CDR3 has 15 amino acids. Germline values: CDR1 SGHTA, CDR2 FQGNSA. V was cut by 0 bases and J by 0 bases, with 9 bases left in between.

The sample holds one count of this clone. V is TRBV11-1 and J is TRBJ1-5; a weak D match, TRBD1 (5 bases). Between the trimmed V and J ends, which lost 4 bases and 0 bases, there was a span of 10 bases. The CDR3 extends over 15 amino acids. From germline, CDR1 is SGHAT and CDR2 FQDESV (reference sequence). The CDR3: CASSSGHGSNQPQHF. The DNA for the CDR3 is TGTGCCAGCAGCTCCGGACACGGTAGCAATCAGCCCCAGCATTTT.

The rearrangement uses TRBV10-3 and TRBJ1-3; 9 bases map to TRBD1. V trimming: 7 bases; J trimming: 3 bases; junction bases outside the gene matches: 7. CDR3 length: 15 amino acids. Looked up from germline, CDR1 is ENHRY and CDR2 is SYGVKD. CDR3 protein: CAITPGQGFGNTIYF. The CDR3 DNA sequence: TGTGCCATCACTCCGGGACAGGGCTTTGGAAACACCATATATTTT.

The chain couples TRBV5-1 to TRBJ2-7; 10 positions match TRBD2. The V gene's germline CDR1 is SGHRS and CDR2 YFSETQ. This CDR3 comprises 16 residues. J gave up 5 bases and V 4 bases, and 12 bases lay outside the gene matches. Here the CDR3 reads CASSPGGLAGAHEQYF. The CDR3, as DNA: TGCGCCAGCAGCCCGGGAGGCCTAGCGGGGGCCCACGAGCAGTACTTC.

V and J are TRBV2 and TRBJ2-2; D not resolved. This CDR3 is built from 13 residues. V dropped 1 base and J dropped 7 bases, with 7 bases sitting between them. Germline V gene sequence: CDR1 SNHLY, CDR2 FYNNEI. CDR3: CASSEGPVGELFF. The CDR3, as DNA: TGTGCCAGCAGTGAAGGCCCCGTCGGGGAGCTGTTTTTT.

This clone was seen only once. CDR3 nucleotide sequence: TGTGCCAGCAGCGTAGGCGCAGACTCAAATTCACCCCTCCACTTT. This translates into CASSVGADSNSPLHF. The rearrangement joins TRBV9 to TRBJ1-6; unclear D gene. The ends were cut back, 0 bases at V and 7 bases at J, with 11 bases in the middle. The CDR3 is 15 amino acids. The germline V gene encodes CDR1 SGDLS and CDR2 YYNGEE.

The genes are TRBV11-2 and TRBJ2-7, with unresolved D. V was clipped by 1 base and J by 8 bases, with 15 bases between them. Germline CDR1 is SGHAT and CDR2 is FQNNGV. This CDR3 comprises 14 residues. CDR3 sequence (DNA): TGTGCCAGCAGCTTAGGGGCTAACCTACGAAAGCAGTACTTC. Protein product: CASSLGANLRKQYF.

The V call is TRBV2, the J call TRBJ1-2; D possibly corresponds to TRBD1 (5 bases). Germline V CDR1 and CDR2: SNHLY, FYNNEI. This CDR3 has 13 amino acids. Between the trimmed V and J ends, which lost 6 bases and 2 bases, there was a span of 10 bases. The CDR3 nucleotides are TGTGCCAGCAGCCAGGGACTCAACTATGGCTACACCTTC. This sequence encodes CASSQGLNYGYTF.

The chain has TRBV30 and TRBJ1-2; no clear D. Trimming removed 0 bases at V and 3 bases at J, with 11 bases between. The CDR3 consists of 14 residues. Germline values: CDR1 GTSNPN, CDR2 SVGIG (reference sequence). The CDR3 DNA sequence: TGTGCCTGGAGTGTAATTCCTTCCGACTATGGCTACACCTTC. This sequence encodes CAWSVIPSDYGYTF. The full variable domain, with the rest looked up from reference TRBV30 and TRBJ1-2, is SQTIHQWPATLVQPVGSPLSLECTVEGTSNPNLYWYRQAAGRGLQLLFYSVGIGQISSEVPQNLSASRPQDRQFILSSKKLLLSDSGFYLCAWSVIPSDYGYTFGSGTRLTVV.

This rearrangement joins TRBV30 to TRBJ1-4, with TRBD1 as a possible D gene (5 bases). The CDR3 extends over 13 amino acids. The V gene lost 0 bases and the J gene lost 10 bases, with 12 bases spanning the gap. Germline V CDR1 and CDR2: GTSNPN, SVGIG (reference sequence). The CDR3 DNA reads as TGTGCCTGGAGTGTACAGGCGTCGGGAAAACTGTTTTTT. Translating it yields CAWSVQASGKLFF.

V gene TRBV7-2 combines with J gene TRBJ1-2; 7 bases map to TRBD1. The CDR3 consists of 14 residues. With 5 bases clipped from V and 7 bases from J, the junction kept 10 bases outside the gene matches. From germline, CDR1 is SGHTA and CDR2 FQGNSA. The CDR3 DNA reads TGTGCCAGCAGCCCACGCGGGCAGGGGGTTGGCTACACCTTC. Amino acid sequence: CASSPRGQGVGYTF.

The chain combines TRBV30 with TRBJ2-5; D not certain. This CDR3 comprises 15 residues. The V and J ends lost 5 bases and 1 base respectively, with 17 bases between them. Germline lookup yields CDR1 GTSNPN and CDR2 SVGIG (reference sequence). CDR3 protein: CAWSTGVKTQETQYF. The CDR3 region has the DNA TGTGCCTGGTCCACTGGGGTAAAGACCCAAGAGACCCAGTACTTC.

The sample holds a few counts of this clone. This rearrangement joins TRBV2 to TRBJ1-5; D is uncertain. The V and J ends lost 3 bases and 6 bases respectively, with 6 bases between them. The CDR3 has 12 residues. Germline assignment: CDR1 SNHLY and CDR2 FYNNEI. The CDR3 coding sequence is TGTGCCAGCAGTGACTGGGGTCAGCCCCAGCATTTT. This encodes CASSDWGQPQHF.

The rearrangement links TRBV6-8 to TRBJ2-7, with 9 nucleotides matching TRBD1. The CDR3 contains 13 residues. Germline V gene data show CDR1 as MNHGY and CDR2 as SAAAGT. The trim removed 6 bases at V and 2 bases at J, leaving 2 bases unmatched. The DNA for the CDR3 is TGTGCCAGCAGGGGGACAGGGCCCTACGAGCAGTACTTC. It specifies CASRGTGPYEQYF.

The chain has TRBV19 and TRBJ2-3, with TRBD1 identical over 8 bases. The V gene end was trimmed by 5 bases and the J gene end by 11 bases; junction bases not matched to a gene: 9. The germline V gene encodes CDR1 LNHDA and CDR2 SQIVND (reference sequence). The CDR3 contains 13 residues. The DNA for the CDR3 is TGTGCCAGTAGTCCCGACGGCGGGACAGGGCAGTATTTT. It yields the protein CASSPDGGTGQYF.

The chain has TRBV4-3 and TRBJ2-2, with a weak D call TRBD1 (6 bases). This CDR3 is built from 16 residues. Trimming left V 2 bases short and J 0 bases short, with 10 bases between. Germline CDR1 and CDR2: LGHNA and YSLEER. CDR3 nucleotides: TGCGCCAGCAGCCAAAGTAACAGGGCGAACACCGGGGAGCTGTTTTTT. Protein product: CASSQSNRANTGELFF.

This chain joins TRBV9 and TRBJ1-4, with no clear D. This CDR3 has 14 residues. V was shortened by 3 bases and J by 7 bases, with 13 bases between the two germline ends. Germline assignment: CDR1 SGDLS and CDR2 YYNGEE. In DNA form, the CDR3 reads TGTGCCAGCAGCGCGCCGGGCCTAGTTGAAAAACTGTTTTTT. Translating gives CASSAPGLVEKLFF.

J is TRBJ1-1 and V is TRBV2; D unresolved. There are 14 residues in the CDR3. Germline loops: CDR1 SNHLY, CDR2 FYNNEI. V lost 6 bases and J lost 0, with 11 bases in between. CDR3 nucleotides: TGTGCCAGCAGCGTTGGATCCATGAACACTGAAGCTTTCTTT. This sequence encodes CASSVGSMNTEAFF.

V usage is TRBV5-6 and J usage is TRBJ2-3; 8 bases match TRBD1. Germline CDR1 is SGHDT and CDR2 is YYEEEE. The CDR3 totals 18 residues. V trimming: 5 bases; J trimming: 0 bases; junction bases outside the gene matches: 14. The CDR3 region has the DNA TGTGCCAGCAGTTTTATGACAGGGGCAATTCATAGCACAGATACGCAGTATTTT. The encoded protein is CASSFMTGAIHSTDTQYF.

The chain recombines TRBV28 with TRBJ1-2; TRBD1 aligns across 8 bases. Trimming cost V 3 bases and J 8 bases; bases outside gene matches: 11. This CDR3 spans 15 amino acids. CDR1 MDHEN and CDR2 SYDVKM come from the germline V gene. CDR3 loop: CASSFLTSQGAGYTF. Written as DNA, the CDR3 is TGTGCCAGCAGTTTCCTCACGTCCCAGGGGGCGGGCTACACCTTC.

The chain carries TRBV19 and TRBJ2-4; 8 nucleotides line up with TRBD2. Trimming cost V 0 bases and J 1 base; bases outside gene matches: 5. The CDR3 length is 17 residues. Germline lookup yields CDR1 LNHDA and CDR2 SQIVND (reference sequence). CDR3 sequence reads: CASSIDEAGGAKNIQYF. The CDR3 bases are TGTGCCAGTAGTATAGATGAGGCGGGAGGTGCCAAAAACATTCAGTACTTC.